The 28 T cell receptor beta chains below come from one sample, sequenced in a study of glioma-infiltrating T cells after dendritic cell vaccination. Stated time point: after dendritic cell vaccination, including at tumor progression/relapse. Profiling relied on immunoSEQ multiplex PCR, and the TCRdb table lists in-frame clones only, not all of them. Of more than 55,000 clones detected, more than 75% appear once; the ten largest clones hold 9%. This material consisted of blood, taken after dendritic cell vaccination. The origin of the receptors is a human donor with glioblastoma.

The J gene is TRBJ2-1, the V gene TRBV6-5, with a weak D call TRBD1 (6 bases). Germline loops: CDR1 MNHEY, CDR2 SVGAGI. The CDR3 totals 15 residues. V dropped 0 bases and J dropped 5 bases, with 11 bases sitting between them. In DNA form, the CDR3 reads TGTGCCAGCAGTTACTCCCCCAGGGGAGACAATGAGCAGTTCTTC. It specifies CASSYSPRGDNEQFF.

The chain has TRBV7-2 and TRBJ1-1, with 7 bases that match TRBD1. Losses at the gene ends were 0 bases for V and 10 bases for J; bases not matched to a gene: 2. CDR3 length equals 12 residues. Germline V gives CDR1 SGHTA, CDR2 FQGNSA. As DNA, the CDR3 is TGTGCCAGCAGCTTAGCGACAGGGACAGCTTTCTTT. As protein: CASSLATGTAFF.

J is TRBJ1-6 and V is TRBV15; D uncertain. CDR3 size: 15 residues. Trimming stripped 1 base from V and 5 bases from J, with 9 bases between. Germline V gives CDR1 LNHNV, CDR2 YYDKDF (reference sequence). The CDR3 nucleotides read TGTGCCACCAGCAGAGTCCGGGGTGATAATTCACCCCTCCACTTT. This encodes CATSRVRGDNSPLHF.

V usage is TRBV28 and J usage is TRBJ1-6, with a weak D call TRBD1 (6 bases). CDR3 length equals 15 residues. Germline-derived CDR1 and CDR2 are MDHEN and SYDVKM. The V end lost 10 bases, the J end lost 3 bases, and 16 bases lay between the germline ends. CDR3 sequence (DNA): TGTGCCACCGGTTCAGGGGACATCTATAATTCACCCCTCCACTTT. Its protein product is CATGSGDIYNSPLHF.

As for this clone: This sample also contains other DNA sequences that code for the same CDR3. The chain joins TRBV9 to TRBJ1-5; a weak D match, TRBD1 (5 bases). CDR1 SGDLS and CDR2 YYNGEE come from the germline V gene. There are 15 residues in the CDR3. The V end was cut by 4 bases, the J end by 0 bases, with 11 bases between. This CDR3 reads CASSRGGGSNQPQHF. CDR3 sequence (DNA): TGTGCCAGCAGCCGCGGGGGGGGTAGCAATCAGCCCCAGCATTTT.

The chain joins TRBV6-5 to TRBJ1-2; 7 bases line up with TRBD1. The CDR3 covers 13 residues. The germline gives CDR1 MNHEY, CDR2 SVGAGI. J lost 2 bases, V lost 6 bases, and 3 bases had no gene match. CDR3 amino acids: CASRTDRNYGYTF. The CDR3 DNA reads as TGTGCCAGCAGAACGGACAGGAACTATGGCTACACCTTC.

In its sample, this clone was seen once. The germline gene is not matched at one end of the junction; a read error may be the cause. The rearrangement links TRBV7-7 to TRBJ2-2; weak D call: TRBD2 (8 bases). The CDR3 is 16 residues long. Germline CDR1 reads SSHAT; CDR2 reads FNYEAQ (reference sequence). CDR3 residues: CASSLAGTETTGELFF. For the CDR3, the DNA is TGTGCTAGCAGCTTAGCGGGGACAGAAACAACCGGGGAGCTGTTTTTT.

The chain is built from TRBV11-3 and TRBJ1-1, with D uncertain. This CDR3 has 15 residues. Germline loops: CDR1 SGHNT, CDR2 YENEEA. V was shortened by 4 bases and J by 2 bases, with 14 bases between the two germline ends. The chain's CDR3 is CASSSPADGNTEAFF. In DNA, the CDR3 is TGTGCCAGCAGCTCCCCAGCGGACGGTAACACTGAAGCTTTCTTT.

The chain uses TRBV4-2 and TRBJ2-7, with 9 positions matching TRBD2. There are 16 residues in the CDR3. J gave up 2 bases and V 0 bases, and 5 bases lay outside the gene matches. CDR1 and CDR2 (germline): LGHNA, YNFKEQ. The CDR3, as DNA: TGTGCCAGCAGCCAAGAATCTAGCGGGGATGCCTACGAGCAGTACTTC. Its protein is CASSQESSGDAYEQYF.

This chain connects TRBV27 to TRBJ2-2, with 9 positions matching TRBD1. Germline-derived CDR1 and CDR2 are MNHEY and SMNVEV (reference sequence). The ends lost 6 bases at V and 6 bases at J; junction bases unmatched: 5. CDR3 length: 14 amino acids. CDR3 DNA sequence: TGTGCCAGCAGAAGGGACAGGGAGCCCGGGGAGCTGTTTTTT. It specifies CASRRDREPGELFF.

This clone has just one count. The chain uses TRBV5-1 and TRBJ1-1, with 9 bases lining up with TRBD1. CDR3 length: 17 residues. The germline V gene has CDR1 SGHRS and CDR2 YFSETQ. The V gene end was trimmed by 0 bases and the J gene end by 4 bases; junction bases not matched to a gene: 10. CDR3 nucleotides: TGCGCCAGCAGCTTGGCTCGGACAGGGGTAGGGCTCACTGAAGCTTTCTTT. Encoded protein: CASSLARTGVGLTEAFF.

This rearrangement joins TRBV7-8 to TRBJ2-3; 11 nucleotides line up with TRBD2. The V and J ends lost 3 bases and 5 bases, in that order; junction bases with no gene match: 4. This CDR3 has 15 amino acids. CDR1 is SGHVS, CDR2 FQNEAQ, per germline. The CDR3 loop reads CASSLLAGGGDTQYF. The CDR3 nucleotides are TGTGCCAGCAGCTTGCTAGCGGGGGGAGGAGATACGCAGTATTTT.

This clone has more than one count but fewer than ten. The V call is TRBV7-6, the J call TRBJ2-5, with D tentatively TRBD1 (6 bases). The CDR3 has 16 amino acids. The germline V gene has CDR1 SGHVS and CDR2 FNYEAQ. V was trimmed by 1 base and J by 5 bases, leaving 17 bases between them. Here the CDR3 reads CASSLGPGEGTETQYF. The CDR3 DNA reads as TGTGCCAGCAGCTTAGGCCCAGGGGAAGGGACGGAGACCCAGTACTTC.

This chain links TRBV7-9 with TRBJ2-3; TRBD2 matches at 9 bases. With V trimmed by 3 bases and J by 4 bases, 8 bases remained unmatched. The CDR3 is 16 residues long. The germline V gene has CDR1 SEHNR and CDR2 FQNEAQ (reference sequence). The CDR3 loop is CASSFTSGLGADTQYF. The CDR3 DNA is TGTGCCAGCAGCTTCACTAGCGGGTTAGGGGCAGATACGCAGTATTTT. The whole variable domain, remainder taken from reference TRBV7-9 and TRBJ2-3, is DTGVSQNPRHKITKRGQNVTFRCDPISEHNRLYWYRQTLGQGPEFLTYFQNEAQLEKSRLLSDRFSAERPKGSFSTLEIQRTEQGDSAMYLCASSFTSGLGADTQYFGPGTRLTVL.

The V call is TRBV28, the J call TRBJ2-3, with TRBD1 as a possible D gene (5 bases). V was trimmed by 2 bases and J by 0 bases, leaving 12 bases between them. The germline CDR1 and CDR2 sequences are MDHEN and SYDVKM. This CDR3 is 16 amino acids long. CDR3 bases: TGTGCCAGCAGTTTAGGCTCAGCAGGGAGCACAGATACGCAGTATTTT. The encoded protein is CASSLGSAGSTDTQYF. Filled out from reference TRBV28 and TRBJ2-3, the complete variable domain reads DVKVTQSSRYLVKRTGEKVFLECVQDMDHENMFWYRQDPGLGLRLIYFSYDVKMKEKGDIPEGYSVSREKKERFSLILESASTNQTSMYLCASSLGSAGSTDTQYFGPGTRLTVL.

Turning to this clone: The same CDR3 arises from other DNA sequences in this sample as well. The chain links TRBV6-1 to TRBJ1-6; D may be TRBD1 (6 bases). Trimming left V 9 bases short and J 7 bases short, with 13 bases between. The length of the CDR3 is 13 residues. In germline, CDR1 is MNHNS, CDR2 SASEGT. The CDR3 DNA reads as TGTGCCAGTACCGGGACAAGAAATTCACCCCTCCACTTT. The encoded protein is CASTGTRNSPLHF.

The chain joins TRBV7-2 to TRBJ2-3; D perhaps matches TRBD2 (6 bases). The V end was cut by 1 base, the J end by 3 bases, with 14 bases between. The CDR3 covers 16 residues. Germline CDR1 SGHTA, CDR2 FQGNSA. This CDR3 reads CASSLGTSGGTDTQYF. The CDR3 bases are TGTGCCAGCAGCTTAGGAACTAGTGGGGGGACAGATACGCAGTATTTT. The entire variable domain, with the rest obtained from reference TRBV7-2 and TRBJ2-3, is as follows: GAGVSQSPSNKVTEKGKDVELRCDPISGHTALYWYRQSLGQGLEFLIYFQGNSAPDKSGLPSDRFSAERTGGSVSTLTIQRTQQEDSAVYLCASSLGTSGGTDTQYFGPGTRLTVL.

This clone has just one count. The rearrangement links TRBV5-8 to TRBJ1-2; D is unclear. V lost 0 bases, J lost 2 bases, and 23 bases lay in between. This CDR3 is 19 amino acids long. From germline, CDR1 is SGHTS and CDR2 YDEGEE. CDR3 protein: CASSLGTGIFPTDNYGYTF. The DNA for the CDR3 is TGTGCCAGCAGCTTGGGAACCGGGATCTTTCCAACTGACAACTATGGCTACACCTTC.

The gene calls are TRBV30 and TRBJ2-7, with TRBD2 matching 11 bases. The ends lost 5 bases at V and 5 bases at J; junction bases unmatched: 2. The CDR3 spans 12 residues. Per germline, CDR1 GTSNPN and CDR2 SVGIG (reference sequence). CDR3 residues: CAWGLAGNEQYF. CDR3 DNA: TGTGCCTGGGGACTAGCGGGCAACGAGCAGTACTTC.

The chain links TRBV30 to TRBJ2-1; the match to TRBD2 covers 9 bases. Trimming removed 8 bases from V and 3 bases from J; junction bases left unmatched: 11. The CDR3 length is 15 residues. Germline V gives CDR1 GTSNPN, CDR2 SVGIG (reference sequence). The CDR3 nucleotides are TGTGCCCGCCAACGATCTAGCGGGGTCTACAATGAGCAGTTCTTC. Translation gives CARQRSSGVYNEQFF.

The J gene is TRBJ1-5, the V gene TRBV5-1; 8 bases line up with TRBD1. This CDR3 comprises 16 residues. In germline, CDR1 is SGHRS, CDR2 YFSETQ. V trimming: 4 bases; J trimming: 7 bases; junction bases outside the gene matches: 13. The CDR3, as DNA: TGCGCCAGCAGCGCCGGCGGACAGGGAACGGGCCAGCCCCAGCATTTT. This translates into CASSAGGQGTGQPQHF.

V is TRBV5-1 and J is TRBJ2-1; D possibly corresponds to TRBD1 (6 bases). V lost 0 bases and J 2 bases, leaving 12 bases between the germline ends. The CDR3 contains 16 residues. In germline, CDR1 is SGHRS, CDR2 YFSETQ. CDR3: CASSLAGVGPYNEQFF. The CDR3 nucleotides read TGCGCCAGCAGCTTGGCAGGGGTGGGCCCCTACAATGAGCAGTTCTTC.

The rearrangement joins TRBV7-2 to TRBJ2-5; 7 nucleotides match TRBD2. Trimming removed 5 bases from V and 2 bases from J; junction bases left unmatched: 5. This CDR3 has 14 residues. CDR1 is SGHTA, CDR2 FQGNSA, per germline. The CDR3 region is CASSPGGGQETQYF. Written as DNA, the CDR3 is TGTGCCAGCAGCCCTGGGGGGGGACAAGAGACCCAGTACTTC.

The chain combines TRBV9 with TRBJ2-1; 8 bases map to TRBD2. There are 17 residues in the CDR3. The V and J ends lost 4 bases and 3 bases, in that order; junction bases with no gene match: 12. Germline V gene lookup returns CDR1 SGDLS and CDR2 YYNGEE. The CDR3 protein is CASSPSIGRGVYNEQFF. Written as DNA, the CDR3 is TGTGCCAGCAGCCCATCAATTGGGCGGGGGGTCTACAATGAGCAGTTCTTC.

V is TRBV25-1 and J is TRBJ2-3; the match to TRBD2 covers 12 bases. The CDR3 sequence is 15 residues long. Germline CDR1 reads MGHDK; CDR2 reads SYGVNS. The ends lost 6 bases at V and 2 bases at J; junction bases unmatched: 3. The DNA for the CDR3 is TGTGCCAGCAGCAGACTAGCGGGGGTCACAGATACGCAGTATTTT. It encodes CASSRLAGVTDTQYF.

The CDR3 sequence: CSVVRATSVTVGEQFF. CDR3 sequence (DNA): TGCAGCGTTGTAAGAGCTACTAGCGTGACCGTGGGTGAGCAGTTCTTC. The chain employs TRBV29-1 and TRBJ2-1, with 7 bases fitting TRBD2. Germline V gene lookup returns CDR1 SQVTM and CDR2 ANQGSEA. This CDR3 has 16 amino acids. V lost 4 bases, J lost 9 bases, and 18 bases stayed unmatched.

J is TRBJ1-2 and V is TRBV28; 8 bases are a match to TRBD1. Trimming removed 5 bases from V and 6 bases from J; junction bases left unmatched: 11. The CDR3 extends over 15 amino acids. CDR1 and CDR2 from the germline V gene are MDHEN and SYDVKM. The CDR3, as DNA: TGTGCCAGCAGTCCACATCGGACGACAGGGGATGGCTACACCTTC. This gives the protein CASSPHRTTGDGYTF.

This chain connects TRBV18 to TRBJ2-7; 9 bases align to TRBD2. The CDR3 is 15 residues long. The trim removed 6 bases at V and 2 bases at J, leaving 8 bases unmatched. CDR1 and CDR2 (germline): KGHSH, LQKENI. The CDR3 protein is CASSLETSGTYEQYF. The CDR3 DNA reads TGTGCCAGCTCCCTAGAGACTAGCGGAACCTACGAGCAGTACTTC.